This note documents a single TCR beta chain sequence. Its antigen is undetermined. The CDR3 extends over 13 amino acids. Looked up from germline, CDR1 is SGDLS and CDR2 is YYNGEE. V was trimmed by 3 bases and J by 8 bases, leaving 11 bases between them. Specified treatment: approximately 10-day PBMC culture with coronavirus spike peptide pools or control peptides (ViraFEST assay). ViraFEST stimulated the growth of antigen-specific T cells using peptide pools and subsequently profiled their TCRs by sequencing. This specimen comes from a study of vaccination and CD4 T cells after COVID-19. Across the study: Control cultures used a CEFX viral epitope pool, an HIV-1 Nef peptide pool, or no peptide. General study results and limits: Median SARS-CoV-2-reactive clonotype numbers rose nonsignificantly, about 20 to 38. Spike mono-reactive status applied to 304 of 307 vaccine-specific clones in convalescent patients.

The Oncomine TCR Beta short-read assay was applied to DNA of cultured CD4+ T cells. TCRdb re-called the PCR reads with MiXCR, one entry per CDR3 protein. The data show 16,000 or so distinct CDR3 sequences, around 53% seen once. Material for sequencing was CD4+ T cells from blood, cultured in vitro. The genes are TRBV9 and TRBJ2-2; D unresolved. The sequence derives from a human donor who had recovered from COVID-19. The CDR3 is CASSAYSTGELFF. In nucleotides, the CDR3 is TGTGCCAGCAGCGCCTACTCTACGGGGGAGCTGTTTTTT.